This TCR beta chain was identified during a study of a mutant IDH1 vaccine in newly diagnosed glioma. Study context: Eight vaccine injections were given to patients in weeks 1, 3, 5, 7, 11, 15, 19 and 23.

V was clipped by 4 bases and J by 4 bases, with 10 bases between them. The length of the CDR3 is 12 residues. Germline values: CDR1 GTSNPN, CDR2 SVGIG (reference sequence). Turning to this clone: The target antigen is unknown.

Described time point: week 23, last vaccination. Mutant IDH1 20-mer peptide, at 300 ug, made up each vaccine dose, with topical imiquimod. Measured with immunoSEQ multiplex PCR; TCRdb has only the in-frame clones, and not every one. Here the sample spans 20,000 to 25,000 clones, roughly 78% being singletons. Overall study findings and caveats: Seemingly, pseudoprogression had no relation to changes in the top peripheral T cell clonotypes.

The sequences come from PBMCs, collected from a glioma patient whose treatment included an IDH1 peptide vaccine. The clonotype comes from a man aged 25-45 years with glioma. The V and J genes are TRBV30 and TRBJ1-2, with a tentative D call TRBD1 (5 bases). CDR3: CAWTERGYGYTF. The CDR3 region has the DNA TGTGCCTGGACCGAAAGGGGCTATGGCTACACCTTC. The variable domain in full, completed from reference TRBV30 and TRBJ1-2, reads SQTIHQWPATLVQPVGSPLSLECTVEGTSNPNLYWYRQAAGRGLQLLFYSVGIGQISSEVPQNLSASRPQDRQFILSSKKLLLSDSGFYLCAWTERGYGYTFGSGTRLTVV.